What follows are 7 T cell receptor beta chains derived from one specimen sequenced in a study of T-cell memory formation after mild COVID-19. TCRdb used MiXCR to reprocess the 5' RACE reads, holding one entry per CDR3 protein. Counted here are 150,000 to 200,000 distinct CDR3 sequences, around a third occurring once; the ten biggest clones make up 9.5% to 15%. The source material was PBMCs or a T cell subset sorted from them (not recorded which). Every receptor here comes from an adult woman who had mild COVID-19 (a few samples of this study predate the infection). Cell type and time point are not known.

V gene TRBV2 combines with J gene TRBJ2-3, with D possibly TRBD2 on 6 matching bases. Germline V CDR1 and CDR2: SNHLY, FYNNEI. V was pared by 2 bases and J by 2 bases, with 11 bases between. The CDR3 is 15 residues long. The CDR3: CASSEQAGFTDTQYF. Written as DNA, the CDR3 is TGTGCCAGCAGTGAACAAGCGGGTTTCACAGATACGCAGTATTTT. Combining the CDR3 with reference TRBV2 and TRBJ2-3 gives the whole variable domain EPEVTQTPSHQVTQMGQEVILRCVPISNHLYFYWYRQILGQKVEFLVSFYNNEISEKSEIFDDQFSVERPDGSNFTLKIRSTKLEDSAMYFCASSEQAGFTDTQYFGPGTRLTVL.

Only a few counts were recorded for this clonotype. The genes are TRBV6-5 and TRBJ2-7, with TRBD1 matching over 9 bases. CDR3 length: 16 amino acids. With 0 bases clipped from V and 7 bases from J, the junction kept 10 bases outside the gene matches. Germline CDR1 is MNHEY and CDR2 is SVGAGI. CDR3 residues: CASSYSETGGPGEQYF. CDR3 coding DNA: TGTGCCAGCAGTTACTCGGAGACAGGGGGGCCCGGGGAGCAGTACTTC.

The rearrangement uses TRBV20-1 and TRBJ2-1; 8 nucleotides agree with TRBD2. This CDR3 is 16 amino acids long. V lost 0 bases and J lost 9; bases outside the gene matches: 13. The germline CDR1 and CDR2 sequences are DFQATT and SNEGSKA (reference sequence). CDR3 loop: CSARDHFGTSYGEQFF. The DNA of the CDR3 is TGCAGTGCTAGAGATCACTTCGGGACTAGTTACGGTGAGCAGTTCTTC.

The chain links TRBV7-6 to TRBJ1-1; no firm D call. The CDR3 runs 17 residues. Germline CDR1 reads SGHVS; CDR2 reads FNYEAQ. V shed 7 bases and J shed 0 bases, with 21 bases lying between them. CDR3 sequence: CASTSLARETLNTEAFF. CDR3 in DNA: TGTGCCAGCACCTCGTTGGCGAGGGAGACGTTGAACACTGAAGCTTTCTTT.

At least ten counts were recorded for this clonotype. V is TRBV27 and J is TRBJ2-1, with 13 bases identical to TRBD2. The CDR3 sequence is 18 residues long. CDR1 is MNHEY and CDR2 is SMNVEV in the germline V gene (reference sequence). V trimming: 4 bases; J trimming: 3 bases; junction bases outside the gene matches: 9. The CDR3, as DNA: TGTGCCAGCAGTTGGACTAGCGGGAGCCTTCTTCTCTACAATGAGCAGTTCTTC. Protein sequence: CASSWTSGSLLLYNEQFF.

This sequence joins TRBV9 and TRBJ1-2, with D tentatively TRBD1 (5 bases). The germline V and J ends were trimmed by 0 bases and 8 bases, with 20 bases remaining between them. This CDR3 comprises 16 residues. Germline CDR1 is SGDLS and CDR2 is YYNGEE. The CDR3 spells CASSVGPHPTVGGYTF. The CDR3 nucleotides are TGTGCCAGCAGCGTAGGACCTCACCCGACAGTCGGGGGCTACACCTTC.

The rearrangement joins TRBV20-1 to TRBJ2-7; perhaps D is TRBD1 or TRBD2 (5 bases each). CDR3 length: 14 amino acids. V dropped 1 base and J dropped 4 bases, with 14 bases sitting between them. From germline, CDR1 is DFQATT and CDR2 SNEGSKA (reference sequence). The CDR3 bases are TGCAGTGCTAGAGTGAGGGGCGCTGGTTACGAGCAGTACTTC. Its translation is CSARVRGAGYEQYF.